Presented here are 18 T cell receptor beta chains from one specimen sequenced in a study of T cell responses to AZD1222 COVID-19 vaccine. Method: immunoSEQ multiplex PCR; TCRdb's copy keeps in-frame clones and lacks some. The sample includes 75,000 to 85,000 clones, roughly 87% of them seen just once. The source was peripheral blood, collected on day 0 of AZD1222 vaccination. These receptors came from an adult in good health.

This clone was seen a single time. J is TRBJ2-7 and V is TRBV6-5; 8 bases fit TRBD1. The germline CDR1 and CDR2 sequences are MNHEY and SVGAGI. CDR3 length: 11 residues. Trimming removed 8 bases from V and 5 bases from J; junction bases left unmatched: 2. The CDR3 nucleotides read TGTGCCAGCGGACAGGGAAACGAGCAGTACTTC. It codes for CASGQGNEQYF.

V usage is TRBV6-5 and J usage is TRBJ1-5, with no clear D. The CDR3 sequence is 11 residues long. Deletions cut 8 bases from V and 7 bases from J, with 9 bases between. Germline CDR1 reads MNHEY; CDR2 reads SVGAGI. The CDR3 spells CASGVRQPQHF. The CDR3 nucleotides read TGTGCCAGCGGCGTACGGCAGCCCCAGCATTTT.

V is TRBV19 and J is TRBJ1-5; D possibly corresponds to TRBD1 (5 bases). Trimming shortened V by 3 bases and J by 15 bases, and 12 bases separated the two germline ends. The CDR3 sequence is 11 residues long. Germline CDR1 is LNHDA and CDR2 is SQIVND (reference sequence). The CDR3 region is CASSIGPGRHF. CDR3 DNA: TGTGCCAGTAGTATTGGCCCGGGACGGCATTTT.

The CDR3 DNA follows: TGTGCCAGCTCACCGGAACCGAGAAGTGAAAAACTGTTTTTT. It encodes CASSPEPRSEKLFF. V is TRBV18 and J is TRBJ1-4, with unresolved D. CDR1 and CDR2 from the germline V gene are KGHSH and LQKENI. CDR3 length: 14 residues. The V end lost 3 bases, the J end lost 7 bases, and 12 bases lay between the germline ends.

This chain connects TRBV19 to TRBJ2-1; TRBD1 agrees at 10 bases. The CDR3 loop spans 16 amino acids. V shed 10 bases and J 2 bases; nucleotides not matched to a gene: 11. Germline values: CDR1 LNHDA, CDR2 SQIVND (reference sequence). This chain's CDR3 is CATGQGRLVTYNEQFF. The CDR3 bases are TGTGCCACGGGACAGGGGCGGCTCGTCACCTACAATGAGCAGTTCTTC.

The chain combines TRBV5-1 with TRBJ1-6; 9 bases are shared with TRBD1. This CDR3 has 14 residues. The germline CDR1 and CDR2 sequences are SGHRS and YFSETQ. The junction had 3 bases not matched to a gene; V was cut back by 2 bases and J by 9 bases. The CDR3 is CASSLGQGTSPLHF. CDR3 nucleotides: TGCGCCAGCAGCTTAGGACAGGGGACTTCACCCCTCCACTTT.

V usage is TRBV7-8 and J usage is TRBJ1-5; tentatively, D is TRBD1 (5 bases). Per the germline V gene, CDR1 is SGHVS and CDR2 is FQNEAQ. V was pared by 5 bases and J by 0 bases, with 17 bases between. This CDR3 comprises 17 residues. The CDR3 coding sequence is TGTGCCAGCAGCCAAGTCAGGGTACGGCGTAGCAATCAGCCCCAGCATTTT. Its protein is CASSQVRVRRSNQPQHF.

This clone was detected only once. CDR3 loop: CASSETSGVGETQYF. CDR3 DNA sequence: TGTGCCAGCAGCGAGACTAGCGGGGTTGGAGAGACCCAGTACTTC. The rearrangement links TRBV9 to TRBJ2-5; 11 bases map to TRBD2. Per germline, CDR1 SGDLS and CDR2 YYNGEE. This CDR3 is 15 amino acids long. The trim removed 3 bases at V and 4 bases at J, leaving 5 bases unmatched.

V and J are TRBV28 and TRBJ2-1, with TRBD2 matching over 12 bases. This CDR3 has 16 amino acids. Germline V lookup: CDR1 MDHEN, CDR2 SYDVKM. Germline trimming cut 5 bases from V and 7 bases from J; bases unmatched to any gene: 9. As DNA, the CDR3 is TGTGCCAGCAGTGGACCCCTAGCGGGAGGGGGTAATGAGCAGTTCTTC. Translation gives CASSGPLAGGGNEQFF.

The CDR3 nucleotides read TGTGCCAGCAGCTTAGCCTCTTGGGAGACCCAGTACTTC. As protein: CASSLASWETQYF. This sequence joins TRBV11-2 and TRBJ2-5; D uncertain. Germline V gene data show CDR1 as SGHAT and CDR2 as FQNNGV. V dropped 1 base and J dropped 5 bases, with 8 bases sitting between them. CDR3 length: 13 amino acids.

This clone turned up a few times. The chain carries TRBV5-1 and TRBJ2-7; TRBD1 is a possible D gene (5 bases). CDR3 length equals 13 residues. The germline gives CDR1 SGHRS, CDR2 YFSETQ. V was shortened by 0 bases and J by 5 bases, with 9 bases between the two germline ends. In DNA form, the CDR3 reads TGCGCCAGCAGCTTGGAGCCAGGGAACGAGCAGTACTTC. Residues: CASSLEPGNEQYF.

In its sample, this clone was seen once. The V call is TRBV28, the J call TRBJ1-3; weak D call: TRBD1 (6 bases). Trimming left V 6 bases short and J 0 bases short, with 18 bases between. Germline V CDR1 and CDR2: MDHEN, SYDVKM. This CDR3 is 17 amino acids long. CDR3 bases: TGTGCCAGCAGATCGATCTTGGGGGGGCACTCTGGAAACACCATATATTTT. Its protein is CASRSILGGHSGNTIYF.

Here the CDR3 reads CASSTKRLDEQYF. The CDR3 DNA follows: TGTGCCAGCAGCACCAAGAGGTTAGACGAGCAGTACTTC. The chain carries TRBV7-2 and TRBJ2-7, with unresolved D. The CDR3 covers 13 residues. V was clipped by 5 bases and J by 5 bases, with 13 bases between them. Germline V gives CDR1 SGHTA, CDR2 FQGNSA.

The chain carries TRBV24-1 and TRBJ2-1, with 9 bases fitting TRBD1. Germline lookup yields CDR1 KGHDR and CDR2 SFDVKD. J gave up 8 bases and V 5 bases, and 12 bases lay outside the gene matches. The CDR3 extends over 16 amino acids. Written as DNA, the CDR3 is TGTGCCACCAGTGCGCCCCGGACAGGGGAGATCGATGAGCAGTTCTTC. Translated, it gives CATSAPRTGEIDEQFF.

V gene TRBV18 combines with J gene TRBJ2-1; 15 positions agree with TRBD2. The V and J ends lost 0 bases and 9 bases, in that order; junction bases with no gene match: 3. Germline assignment: CDR1 KGHSH and CDR2 LQKENI. This CDR3 is built from 16 residues. CDR3 sequence reads: CASSPPGLAGGSEQFF. As DNA, the CDR3 is TGTGCCAGCTCACCACCTGGACTAGCGGGAGGGAGTGAGCAGTTCTTC. The full variable domain, with the rest looked up from reference TRBV18 and TRBJ2-1, is NAGVMQNPRHLVRRRGQEARLRCSPMKGHSHVYWYRQLPEEGLKFMVYLQKENIIDESGMPKERFSAEFPKEGPSILRIQQVVRGDSAAYFCASSPPGLAGGSEQFFGPGTRLTVL.

The chain links TRBV7-6 to TRBJ2-3; 14 bases fit TRBD2. The V segment lost 7 bases and the J segment 4 bases; nucleotides outside the gene matches: 13. Per the germline V gene, CDR1 is SGHVS and CDR2 is FNYEAQ. CDR3 length equals 18 residues. Here the CDR3 reads CASKRTGTSGSGADTQYF. In DNA, the CDR3 is TGTGCCAGCAAACGGACAGGGACTAGCGGGAGTGGGGCAGATACGCAGTATTTT.

The gene calls are TRBV5-6 and TRBJ2-5; 10 bases align to TRBD2. Germline CDR1 and CDR2: SGHDT and YYEEEE. The J segment lost 5 bases and the V segment lost 1 base, leaving 8 bases of the junction unmatched. This CDR3 has 16 amino acids. The CDR3 nucleotides read TGTGCCAGCAGCTTGAGGCTAGCGGGAGTCGGGGAGACCCAGTACTTC. Translation gives CASSLRLAGVGETQYF.

The chain links TRBV29-1 to TRBJ2-1; the D is unclear. Trimming stripped 6 bases from V and 5 bases from J, with 20 bases between. The CDR3 consists of 15 residues. Germline CDR1 reads SQVTM; CDR2 reads ANQGSEA. The CDR3 DNA reads as TGCAGCGTCAGCCCGTCGTGGGCTTTTAACAATGAGCAGTTCTTC. It translates to CSVSPSWAFNNEQFF.